Listed here are 20 T cell receptor beta chains from one sample, sequenced in a study of OX40 agonist ivuxolimab in advanced cancers. Profiling relied on immunoSEQ multiplex PCR, and the TCRdb table lists in-frame clones only, not all of them. The table lists tens of thousands of clones, approximately 90% of them singletons, with 0.45% to 0.6% in the top ten. This material consisted of CD4+ or CD8+ T cells sorted from blood, taken in a trial of the OX40 agonist ivuxolimab. These TCRs come from an adult with an advanced solid tumor such as melanoma, head and neck, liver or kidney cancer.

The rearrangement links TRBV11-2 to TRBJ2-1; 7 nucleotides align to TRBD1. Germline V lookup: CDR1 SGHAT, CDR2 FQNNGV. Trimming took 5 bases from V and 2 from J; bases not matched to a gene: 6. The CDR3 spans 15 residues. The CDR3 DNA sequence: TGTGCCAGCAGCACTGCCGGGACAGCCTACAATGAGCAGTTCTTC. Encoded protein: CASSTAGTAYNEQFF.

The chain couples TRBV6-4 to TRBJ1-2; 9 bases line up with TRBD1. After removal of 6 bases from V and 6 bases from J, the junction contained 14 bases not matched to a gene. CDR1 and CDR2 from the germline V gene are MRHNA and SNTAGT. The CDR3 has 16 amino acids. The DNA of the CDR3 is TGTGCCAGCAGGATTTCCGGGACAGGGCCCAACCATGGCTACACCTTC. Protein: CASRISGTGPNHGYTF.

Of note for this clone: The sample holds other DNA sequences that translate to the same CDR3. This chain uses TRBV9 with TRBJ2-3, with D unresolved. V shed 4 bases and J shed 4 bases, with 10 bases lying between them. Germline V CDR1 and CDR2: SGDLS, YYNGEE. The CDR3 is made up of 13 amino acids. The CDR3 protein is CASSPTSADTQYF. CDR3 DNA sequence: TGTGCCAGCAGCCCCACTTCGGCAGATACGCAGTATTTT. The full variable domain, in which reference TRBV9 and TRBJ2-3 provide the parts outside the CDR3, is DSGVTQTPKHLITATGQRVTLRCSPRSGDLSVYWYQQSLDQGLQFLIQYYNGEERAKGNILERFSAQQFPDLHSELNLSSLELGDSALYFCASSPTSADTQYFGPGTRLTVL.

V usage is TRBV11-2 and J usage is TRBJ2-3, with D unresolved. The ends were cut back, 2 bases at V and 6 bases at J, with 18 bases in the middle. Germline loops: CDR1 SGHAT, CDR2 FQNNGV. CDR3 length: 16 residues. CDR3 amino acids: CASSLLGNPHVDTQYF. DNA of the CDR3: TGTGCCAGCAGCTTACTTGGTAACCCCCACGTTGATACGCAGTATTTT.

The CDR3 coding sequence is TGTGCCACTACGAACTCCCCCGGGAACACTGAAGCTTTCTTT. Protein product: CATTNSPGNTEAFF. This chain connects TRBV2 to TRBJ1-1; no clear D. Trimming removed 10 bases at V and 1 base at J, with 16 bases between. The germline gives CDR1 SNHLY, CDR2 FYNNEI. The CDR3 has 14 amino acids.

The V call is TRBV6-1, the J call TRBJ2-1; tentatively, D is TRBD2 (5 bases). The CDR3 consists of 14 residues. The V and J ends lost 8 bases and 5 bases respectively, with 16 bases between them. Germline CDR1 MNHNS, CDR2 SASEGT. The CDR3 bases are TGTGCCAGCTCTTTCGTCCGGGGAAACAATGAGCAGTTCTTC. This sequence encodes CASSFVRGNNEQFF.

The gene calls are TRBV4-1 and TRBJ1-2; D not resolved. The V gene's germline CDR1 is MGHRA and CDR2 YSYEKL. V dropped 4 bases and J dropped 0 bases, with 12 bases sitting between them. The CDR3 loop spans 15 amino acids. Written as DNA, the CDR3 is TGCGCCAGCAGCCTCGAACACCCAGCTAACTATGGCTACACCTTC. The encoded protein is CASSLEHPANYGYTF.

This clone showed up just a few times. The junction differs from germline at one of its ends, possibly a read error. This chain uses TRBV28 with TRBJ1-5; D ambiguous. The CDR3 runs 12 residues. Germline V gene data show CDR1 as MDHEN and CDR2 as SYDVKM. The chain's CDR3 is CASSSPFGVGEF. Here the CDR3 DNA reads TGTGCCAGCAGTAGCCCCTTTGGGGTTGGGGAGTTT. Full variable domain (missing parts from reference TRBV28 and TRBJ1-5): DVKVTQSSRYLVKRTGEKVFLECVQDMDHENMFWYRQDPGLGLRLIYFSYDVKMKEKGDIPEGYSVSREKKERFSLILESASTNQTSMYLCASSSPFGVGEFGDGTRLSIL.

The chain carries TRBV6-8 and TRBJ1-4; tentatively, D is TRBD1 (5 bases). Trimming pared 6 bases from V and 6 bases from J, leaving 5 bases between. CDR1 is MNHGY, CDR2 SAAAGT, per germline. The CDR3 length is 11 residues. CDR3 loop: CASRGDEKLFF. DNA of the CDR3: TGTGCCAGCAGGGGGGATGAAAAACTGTTTTTT.

The rearrangement uses TRBV11-2 and TRBJ2-1; the match to TRBD2 covers 11 bases. The germline gives CDR1 SGHAT, CDR2 FQNNGV. With 4 bases clipped from V and 8 bases from J, the junction kept 7 bases outside the gene matches. The length of the CDR3 is 15 residues. The CDR3 loop reads CASSSNSGGDHEQFF. The CDR3 bases are TGTGCCAGCAGCTCCAATAGCGGGGGGGATCATGAGCAGTTCTTC.

The genes are TRBV7-8 and TRBJ1-1, with D unresolved. Germline CDR1 is SGHVS and CDR2 is FQNEAQ. The CDR3 is 14 residues long. The V end was cut by 1 base, the J end by 7 bases, with 13 bases between. CDR3 residues: CASSLERAGGEAFF. The CDR3 DNA follows: TGTGCCAGCAGCTTAGAAAGGGCTGGTGGTGAAGCTTTCTTT.

The rearrangement uses TRBV19 and TRBJ1-3, with D unclear. The V end lost 5 bases, the J end lost 1 base, and 9 bases lay between the germline ends. Germline V lookup: CDR1 LNHDA, CDR2 SQIVND (reference sequence). The CDR3 is 14 residues long. For the CDR3, the DNA is TGTGCCAGTAGTGCGGAGGTGTCTGGAAACACCATATATTTT. This codes for CASSAEVSGNTIYF.

This clone was seen more than once but under ten times. The genes are TRBV7-9 and TRBJ1-1, with no clear D. V lost 1 base and J lost 8, with 8 bases in between. The CDR3 has 12 residues. Germline CDR1 and CDR2: SEHNR and FQNEAQ (reference sequence). Written as DNA, the CDR3 is TGTGCCAGCAGCTTAGTGGGCTCGGAAGCTTTCTTT. It codes for CASSLVGSEAFF.

The rearrangement uses TRBV27 and TRBJ1-5; 10 bases align to TRBD1. The germline gives CDR1 MNHEY, CDR2 SMNVEV (reference sequence). V shed 6 bases and J 0 bases; nucleotides not matched to a gene: 11. CDR3 length equals 18 residues. The CDR3 nucleotides read TGTGCCAGCAGCCGTAACGGACAGGGGGGCTATAGCAATCAGCCCCAGCATTTT. It encodes CASSRNGQGGYSNQPQHF.

The V call is TRBV2, the J call TRBJ2-1; no clear D. Germline V lookup: CDR1 SNHLY, CDR2 FYNNEI. V lost 3 bases and J lost 2, with 11 bases in between. This CDR3 is 15 amino acids long. The DNA of the CDR3 is TGTGCCAGCAGTGACCAGCAGTCTGCCTACAATGAGCAGTTCTTC. Translation: CASSDQQSAYNEQFF.

The chain has TRBV2 and TRBJ2-5, with a weak D call TRBD2 (5 bases). From germline, CDR1 is SNHLY and CDR2 FYNNEI. V gave up 8 bases and J gave up 4 bases, with 17 bases separating them. The CDR3 runs 14 residues. The CDR3 region is CASLPQDLRETQYF. CDR3 sequence (DNA): TGTGCCAGCTTGCCCCAGGACTTGAGAGAGACCCAGTACTTC.

This sequence joins TRBV7-3 and TRBJ1-1, with 8 bases that match TRBD1. CDR1 is SGHTA, CDR2 FQGTGA, per germline. The CDR3 sequence is 14 residues long. Losses at the gene ends were 5 bases for V and 5 bases for J; bases not matched to a gene: 7. CDR3 sequence: CASSIGQGRTEAFF. CDR3 nucleotide sequence: TGTGCCAGCAGCATAGGACAGGGCAGGACTGAAGCTTTCTTT. The full variable domain, rest sourced from reference TRBV7-3 and TRBJ1-1, is GAGVSQTPSNKVTEKGKYVELRCDPISGHTALYWYRQSLGQGPEFLIYFQGTGAADDSGLPNDRFFAVRPEGSVSTLKIQRTERGDSAVYLCASSIGQGRTEAFFGQGTRLTVV.

J is TRBJ2-5 and V is TRBV2; TRBD1 agrees at 7 bases. The CDR3 loop spans 15 amino acids. V trimming: 6 bases; J trimming: 2 bases; junction bases outside the gene matches: 9. Germline V gene sequence: CDR1 SNHLY, CDR2 FYNNEI. CDR3 loop: CASSLGQTPQETQYF. CDR3 DNA sequence: TGTGCCAGCAGCCTGGGACAGACTCCTCAAGAGACCCAGTACTTC.

V and J are TRBV27 and TRBJ1-1, with D perhaps matching TRBD1 (5 bases). CDR3 length equals 18 residues. V lost 0 bases, J lost 5 bases, and 22 bases lay in between. Germline lookup yields CDR1 MNHEY and CDR2 SMNVEV (reference sequence). CDR3 in DNA: TGTGCCAGCAGTTTATCGTACTCGGTAGGGGACCGGGAAACTGAAGCTTTCTTT. It yields the protein CASSLSYSVGDRETEAFF.

J is TRBJ1-5 and V is TRBV5-6, with D possibly being TRBD1 (5 bases). Germline V gives CDR1 SGHDT, CDR2 YYEEEE. V lost 0 bases and J 4 bases, leaving 8 bases between the germline ends. The CDR3 is 14 residues long. As DNA, the CDR3 is TGTGCCAGCAGCTTGGTAGGGGCAAATCAGCCCCAGCATTTT. The encoded protein is CASSLVGANQPQHF.